What follows describes a single T cell receptor (beta chain). This specimen comes from a study of T cell changes during pregnancy in multiple sclerosis. Sequencing was performed with immunoSEQ multiplex PCR; in TCRdb, only in-frame clones are kept and a portion is missing. The table includes fewer than 50,000 clones, 85% to 95% detected once. The material sequenced was CD8+ T cells from peripheral blood mononuclear cells, taken before pregnancy. This TCR was recovered from a female donor with multiple sclerosis, enrolled in a pregnancy study.

DNA for the CDR3: TGTGCCAGCAAGTTCCGGACTAGCAGCACAGATACGCAGTATTTT. It specifies CASKFRTSSTDTQYF. The chain uses TRBV9 and TRBJ2-3; TRBD2 aligns across 8 bases. V was clipped by 6 bases and J by 0 bases; unmatched bases: 6. This CDR3 spans 15 amino acids. Germline V gene sequence: CDR1 SGDLS, CDR2 YYNGEE.